The present entry profiles one TCR beta chain with its context. Its specificity is not known. The source of the sample is a study of T cells after yellow fever vaccination. In TCRdb, the 5' RACE reads were re-called with MiXCR into one record per CDR3 protein. The sample includes 450,000 to 550,000 distinct CDR3 sequences, about a fifth of them seen just once. V was cut by 0 bases and J by 2 bases, with 8 bases left in between. The CDR3 length is 15 residues. In germline, CDR1 is SGDLS, CDR2 YYNGEE. Whole-study results and caveats: Peak timing came faster in the weaker secondary response, day 5 versus 15. Re-detected after boosting: most primary clones, around 96% of CD4 and roughly 88% of CD8.

This chain links TRBV9 with TRBJ1-4, with D possibly matching TRBD1 (6 bases). The sequencing used PBMCs, collected about 20 days after the first yellow fever vaccination. The receptor was isolated from a man aged 18 to 29 who received the YFV17D yellow fever vaccine. In DNA form, the CDR3 reads TGTGCCAGCAGCGTAGACACAGGGACTAATGAAAAACTGTTTTTT. Its translation is CASSVDTGTNEKLFF.